A single sample is the source of the 9 T cell receptor beta chains below, sequenced in a study of CD8 T cells in Susac syndrome. cDNA came from around 0.5 to 1 ug RNA primed by random hexamers. MiXCR, applied by TCRdb to the immunoSEQ multiplex PCR reads, yields one record per CDR3 protein. The table has around 300,000 distinct CDR3 sequences, over 75% seen once; the top ten hold approximately 0.2%. The specimen was CD8+ T cells from PBMCs. The receptors derive from a human donor with multiple sclerosis.

This chain joins TRBV7-2 and TRBJ2-7; the D is unclear. Germline values: CDR1 SGHTA, CDR2 FQGNSA. V was clipped by 5 bases and J by 3 bases, with 11 bases between them. The CDR3 contains 13 residues. The CDR3 sequence: CASSRHVNYEQYF. CDR3 in DNA: TGTGCCAGCAGCCGACACGTGAACTACGAGCAGTACTTC.

The rearrangement joins TRBV5-6 to TRBJ2-5; D gene unclear. V lost 4 bases and J 5 bases, leaving 18 bases between the germline ends. This CDR3 region has 15 residues. Germline CDR1 reads SGHDT; CDR2 reads YYEEEE. CDR3 nucleotide sequence: TGTGCCAGCAGCCACTACGCGGCCCCAGACGAGACCCAGTACTTC. It is translated as CASSHYAAPDETQYF.

The gene calls are TRBV27 and TRBJ2-3; D could derive from TRBD1 or TRBD2 (6 bases each). V shed 3 bases and J shed 0 bases, with 13 bases lying between them. Germline-derived CDR1 and CDR2 are MNHEY and SMNVEV (reference sequence). This CDR3 is 16 amino acids long. The CDR3 loop reads CASSLLGGPSTDTQYF. CDR3 DNA sequence: TGTGCCAGCAGTTTGCTTGGGGGGCCAAGCACAGATACGCAGTATTTT.

The J gene is TRBJ2-3, the V gene TRBV5-1, with D maybe TRBD2 (6 bases). Trimming left V 7 bases short and J 2 bases short, with 14 bases between. In germline, CDR1 is SGHRS, CDR2 YFSETQ. The CDR3 runs to 14 residues. DNA of the CDR3: TGCGCCAGCGCGGGATGGGGGACCACAGATACGCAGTATTTT. Protein product: CASAGWGTTDTQYF. The full variable domain, completed using reference TRBV5-1 and TRBJ2-3, is KAGVTQTPRYLIKTRGQQVTLSCSPISGHRSVSWYQQTPGQGLQFLFEYFSETQRNKGNFPGRFSGRQFSNSRSEMNVSTLELGDSALYLCASAGWGTTDTQYFGPGTRLTVL.

The chain uses TRBV9 and TRBJ2-1; D is perhaps TRBD1 (6 bases). The CDR3 runs 16 residues. V was shortened by 0 bases and J by 0 bases, with 10 bases between the two germline ends. Germline V gene lookup returns CDR1 SGDLS and CDR2 YYNGEE. CDR3 nucleotides: TGTGCCAGCAGCGTAGAGGTAGGGGGCTCCTACAATGAGCAGTTCTTC. It specifies CASSVEVGGSYNEQFF.

The V gene is TRBV27, the J gene TRBJ2-5, with a possible D match to TRBD2 (6 bases). CDR3 size: 16 residues. V dropped 1 base and J dropped 8 bases, with 20 bases sitting between them. Germline V CDR1 and CDR2: MNHEY, SMNVEV (reference sequence). DNA of the CDR3: TGTGCCAGCAGTTTATTGCGGGGCCAGAATTACCTAACCCAGTACTTC. Translation: CASSLLRGQNYLTQYF.

The rearrangement links TRBV24-1 to TRBJ2-3; TRBD2 aligns across 8 bases. The V and J ends lost 0 bases and 2 bases, in that order; junction bases with no gene match: 3. The CDR3 length is 16 residues. CDR1 is KGHDR, CDR2 SFDVKD, per germline. This CDR3 is CATSDLSGGNTDTQYF. DNA of the CDR3: TGTGCCACCAGTGATTTGTCGGGAGGGAACACAGATACGCAGTATTTT.

The chain recombines TRBV28 with TRBJ2-7, with D possibly matching TRBD2 (7 bases). Trimming shortened V by 3 bases and J by 7 bases, and 13 bases separated the two germline ends. Germline CDR1 MDHEN, CDR2 SYDVKM. The CDR3 extends over 13 amino acids. The CDR3 region is CASSFRGALEQYF. The CDR3 DNA sequence: TGTGCCAGCAGTTTTCGGGGGGCGCTTGAGCAGTACTTC.

The V call is TRBV10-3, the J call TRBJ2-7; maybe TRBD2 (7 bases). CDR1 and CDR2 (germline): ENHRY, SYGVKD. V lost 7 bases, J lost 5 bases, and 15 bases lay in between. The CDR3 totals 13 residues. Here the CDR3 reads CAIMVGGANEQYF. CDR3 nucleotide sequence: TGTGCCATCATGGTTGGGGGGGCGAACGAGCAGTACTTC.